This T cell receptor (beta chain) was documented in a study of blood T cell repertoires in COVID-19. In the study overall: Specimens from acute and convalescent COVID-19 originated in the United States, Italy and Spain. From T cells, B-cell-depleted T cells, or PBMCs came the material, which was cDNA or gDNA.

Original methodology: By means of reference gene primer amplification, nucleated cell counts were estimated. The data were produced by immunoSEQ multiplex PCR, yet TCRdb's version contains in-frame clones alone and is incomplete. V and J calls and clone size come straight from that table; D and trimming were deduced from the DNA. The table has approximately 220,000 clones, around 82% seen once. Germline CDR1 reads SNHLY; CDR2 reads FYNNEI. The CDR3 has 14 residues. The V gene lost 3 bases and the J gene lost 8 bases, with 13 bases spanning the gap. The sequencing input was peripheral blood. This chain joins TRBV2 and TRBJ1-4; D is undetermined. This TCR was recovered from a woman aged 50 to 60 with acute or convalescent COVID-19. This CDR3 is CASSEISVREKLFF. The CDR3 region has the DNA TGTGCCAGCAGTGAGATTTCAGTGCGGGAAAAACTGTTTTTT.